This entry lists 3 T cell receptor beta chains sequenced from one sample in a study of metastatic and nonmetastatic thyroid tumors. TCRdb re-processed the PCR reads through MiXCR. The data contain 20,000 or so clones, 22% of them singletons. None of the patients had undergone any treatment ahead of thyroid surgery. Sequencing was performed on tumor tissue. The source is a male donor with papillary thyroid cancer or a benign thyroid nodule (not recorded which). Some clones in this sample may be carry-over from other donors' samples.

This clone was recorded at least ten times. V and J are TRBV7-2 and TRBJ1-3; TRBD1 is a possible D gene (6 bases). CDR3 length: 16 amino acids. With 1 base removed from V and 4 bases from J, the gap between germline ends came to 14 bases. The germline V gene has CDR1 SGHTA and CDR2 FQGNSA. This chain's CDR3 is CASSLGGGGLGNTIYF. For the CDR3, the DNA is TGTGCCAGCAGCTTAGGGGGAGGGGGGTTAGGAAACACCATATATTTT.

This clone has a count of ten or more. The rearrangement links TRBV6-1 to TRBJ2-3; 8 positions match TRBD2. Unmatched junction bases numbered 15, after V lost 10 bases and J lost 6 bases. This CDR3 is 15 amino acids long. Looked up from germline, CDR1 is MNHNS and CDR2 is SASEGT. The CDR3 DNA follows: TGTGCCATTCCGGAGAGGGCTAGCGGGTGGGATACGCAGTATTTT. This codes for CAIPERASGWDTQYF.

The J gene is TRBJ2-3, the V gene TRBV5-1, with D maybe TRBD1 (6 bases). In germline, CDR1 is SGHRS, CDR2 YFSETQ. CDR3 length: 15 residues. V lost 0 bases and J lost 5, with 13 bases in between. The CDR3 is CASSLEGHRGDTQYF. The DNA for the CDR3 is TGCGCCAGCAGCTTGGAGGGACACCGCGGAGATACGCAGTATTTT.